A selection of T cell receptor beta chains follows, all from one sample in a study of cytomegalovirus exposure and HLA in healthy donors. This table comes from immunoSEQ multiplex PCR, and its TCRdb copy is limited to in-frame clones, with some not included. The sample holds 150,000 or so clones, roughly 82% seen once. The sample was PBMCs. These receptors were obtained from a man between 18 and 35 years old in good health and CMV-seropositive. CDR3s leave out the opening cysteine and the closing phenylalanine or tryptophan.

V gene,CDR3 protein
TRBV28,ASSFGSGIPYEQY
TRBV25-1,ASSANLRQGAVYVEAF
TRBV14,ASSRTGTSGKIAYEQY
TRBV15,ATSRAGTSGSYEQY
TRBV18,ASSPNSGETQY
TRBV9,ASSVGEGTRRITDTQY
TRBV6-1,AIRDSGRGYEQY
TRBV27,ASSLTGASEQF
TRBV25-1,ASSISIYQETQY
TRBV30,ACRASGSRTDTQY
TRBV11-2,ASSQEQGDTGELF
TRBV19,ASSIDVRGRAF
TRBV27,ASRPGGLGQPQH
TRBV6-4,ASSAQAGQPQH
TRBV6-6,ASSYLGQQPYEQY
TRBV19,ASRITGTGNTGELF
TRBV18,ASSQGLAGVGSYNEQF